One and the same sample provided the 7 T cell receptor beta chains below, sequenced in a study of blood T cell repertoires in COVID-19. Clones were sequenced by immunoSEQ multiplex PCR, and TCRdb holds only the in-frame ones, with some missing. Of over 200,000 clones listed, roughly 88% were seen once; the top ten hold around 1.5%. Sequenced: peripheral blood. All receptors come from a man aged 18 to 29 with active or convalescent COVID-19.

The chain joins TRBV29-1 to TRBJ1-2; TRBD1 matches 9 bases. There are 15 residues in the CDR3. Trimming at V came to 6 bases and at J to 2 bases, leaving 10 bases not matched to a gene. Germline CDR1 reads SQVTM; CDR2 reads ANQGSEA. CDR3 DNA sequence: TGCAGCGTCGATGGACAGGGGATCGGGAACTATGGCTACACCTTC. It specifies CSVDGQGIGNYGYTF.

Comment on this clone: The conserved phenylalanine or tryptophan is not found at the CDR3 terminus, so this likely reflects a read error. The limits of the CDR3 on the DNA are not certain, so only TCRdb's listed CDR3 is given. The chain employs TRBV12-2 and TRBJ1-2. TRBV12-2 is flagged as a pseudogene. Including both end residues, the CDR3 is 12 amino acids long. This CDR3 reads CASRLFFERASL.

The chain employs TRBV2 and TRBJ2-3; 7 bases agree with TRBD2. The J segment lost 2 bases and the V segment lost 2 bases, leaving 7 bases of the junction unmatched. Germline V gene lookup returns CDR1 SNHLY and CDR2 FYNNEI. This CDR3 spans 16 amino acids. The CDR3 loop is CASSELVAGVTDTQYF. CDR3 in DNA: TGTGCCAGCAGTGAATTGGTCGCGGGAGTCACAGATACGCAGTATTTT.

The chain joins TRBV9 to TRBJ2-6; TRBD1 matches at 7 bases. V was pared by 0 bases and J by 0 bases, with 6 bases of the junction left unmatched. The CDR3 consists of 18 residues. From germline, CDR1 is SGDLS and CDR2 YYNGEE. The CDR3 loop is CASSVVGQVISGANVLTF. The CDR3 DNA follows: TGTGCCAGCAGCGTAGTCGGACAGGTCATCTCTGGGGCCAACGTCCTGACTTTC.

For the CDR3, the DNA is TGTGCCAGTAGCCGCTCGGGGTTAGGTGAGCAGTTCTTC. As protein: CASSRSGLGEQFF. The rearrangement links TRBV19 to TRBJ2-1, with D tentatively TRBD2 (5 bases). Germline V CDR1 and CDR2: LNHDA, SQIVND (reference sequence). This CDR3 region has 13 residues. V was shortened by 6 bases and J by 9 bases, with 15 bases between the two germline ends.

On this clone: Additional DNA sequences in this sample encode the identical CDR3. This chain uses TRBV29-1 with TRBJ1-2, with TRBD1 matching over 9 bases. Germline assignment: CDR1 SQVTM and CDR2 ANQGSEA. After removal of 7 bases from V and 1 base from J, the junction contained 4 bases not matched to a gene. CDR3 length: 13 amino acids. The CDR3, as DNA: TGCAGCGATAACAGGGGGCTTAACTATGGCTACACCTTC. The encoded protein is CSDNRGLNYGYTF.

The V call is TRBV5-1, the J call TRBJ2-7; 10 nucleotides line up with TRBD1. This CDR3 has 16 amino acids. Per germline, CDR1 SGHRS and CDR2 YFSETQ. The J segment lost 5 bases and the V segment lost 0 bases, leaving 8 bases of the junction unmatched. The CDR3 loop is CASSLELPGQGNEQYF. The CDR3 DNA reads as TGCGCCAGCAGCTTGGAGTTGCCGGGACAGGGGAACGAGCAGTACTTC.